The 27 T cell receptor beta chains below come from one sample, sequenced in a study of blood T cell repertoires in COVID-19. Sequencing used immunoSEQ multiplex PCR; TCRdb keeps in-frame clones, though not all of them. Among some 130,000 clones, 65% to 90% were seen once, and the ten largest hold under 13%. Sequencing used peripheral blood. Receptors were obtained from a man aged 80 or over with acute or convalescent COVID-19.

This sequence joins TRBV2 and TRBJ2-1, with D unresolved. The ends were cut back, 3 bases at V and 4 bases at J, with 10 bases in the middle. Looked up from germline, CDR1 is SNHLY and CDR2 is FYNNEI. This CDR3 region has 14 residues. CDR3 region: CASSEYGGYNEQFF. As DNA, the CDR3 is TGTGCCAGCAGTGAGTATGGCGGATACAATGAGCAGTTCTTC.

V gene TRBV24-1 combines with J gene TRBJ1-5, with 11 bases fitting TRBD1. The germline gives CDR1 KGHDR, CDR2 SFDVKD. The CDR3 sequence is 17 residues long. V trimming: 4 bases; J trimming: 7 bases; junction bases outside the gene matches: 11. For the CDR3, the DNA is TGTGCCACCAGTGACCCTCGGACAGGGGGCGAGGGACAGCCCCAGCATTTT. This gives the protein CATSDPRTGGEGQPQHF.

The rearrangement uses TRBV5-8 and TRBJ1-5; 9 bases are a match to TRBD1. After removal of 0 bases from V and 6 bases from J, the junction contained 4 bases not matched to a gene. Per germline, CDR1 SGHTS and CDR2 YDEGEE. The CDR3 runs 15 residues. CDR3 amino acids: CASSLVGQGSQPQHF. The CDR3 region has the DNA TGTGCCAGCAGCTTGGTTGGACAGGGGAGTCAGCCCCAGCATTTT.

J is TRBJ1-5 and V is TRBV19; the D gene is possibly TRBD1 (5 bases). This CDR3 is built from 16 residues. Germline lookup yields CDR1 LNHDA and CDR2 SQIVND (reference sequence). The germline V and J ends were trimmed by 1 base and 2 bases, with 12 bases remaining between them. CDR3 protein: CASSIATGGGNQPQHF. The CDR3 DNA reads TGTGCCAGTAGTATAGCCACGGGAGGGGGCAATCAGCCCCAGCATTTT.

This clone was seen more than once but under ten times. The gene calls are TRBV19 and TRBJ1-3; 7 positions agree with TRBD1. The junction had 4 bases not matched to a gene; V was cut back by 6 bases and J by 2 bases. This CDR3 region has 14 residues. The germline V gene has CDR1 LNHDA and CDR2 SQIVND (reference sequence). DNA of the CDR3: TGTGCCAGTAGCCAACAGGGGACTGGAAACACCATATATTTT. Residues: CASSQQGTGNTIYF. Based on the CDR3 plus reference TRBV19 and TRBJ1-3, the full variable domain is DGGITQSPKYLFRKEGQNVTLSCEQNLNHDAMYWYRQDPGQGLRLIYYSQIVNDFQKGDIAEGYSVSREKKESFPLTVTSAQKNPTAFYLCASSQQGTGNTIYFGEGSWLTVV.

The CDR3 region is CASSPGTGTSGNQPQHF. The CDR3 bases are TGTGCCAGCAGCCCCGGGACAGGGACTTCGGGCAATCAGCCCCAGCATTTT. This chain joins TRBV5-8 and TRBJ1-5, with 9 bases that match TRBD1. Germline V CDR1 and CDR2: SGHTS, YDEGEE. V was clipped by 4 bases and J by 2 bases; unmatched bases: 10. This CDR3 is 17 amino acids long.

V usage is TRBV15 and J usage is TRBJ1-5, with 10 bases identical to TRBD1. Germline CDR1 LNHNV, CDR2 YYDKDF (reference sequence). The CDR3 is made up of 15 amino acids. V dropped 8 bases and J dropped 6; count of bases not matched to a gene: 10. The CDR3 DNA is TGTGCCACCGCATGGGACAGGGGAACCGGTCAGCCCCAGCATTTT. Amino acids: CATAWDRGTGQPQHF.

This clone was detected a few times. The genes are TRBV6-2 or TRBV6-3 and TRBJ2-7, with D hard to call. This CDR3 has 20 residues. Germline V gives CDR1 MNHEY, CDR2 SVGEGT. Trimming stripped 6 bases from V and 3 bases from J, with 33 bases between. The DNA of the CDR3 is TGTGCCAGCAGCCAATCAAACACATACCGTCCCAGCCAGAGGAACTACGAGCAGTACTTC. Amino acid sequence: CASSQSNTYRPSQRNYEQYF.

The chain uses TRBV5-1 and TRBJ2-7, with D unclear. CDR3 length: 12 residues. V was shortened by 5 bases and J by 6 bases, with 12 bases between the two germline ends. Germline V CDR1 and CDR2: SGHRS, YFSETQ. The CDR3 here is CASSWSPGEQYF. The CDR3 coding sequence is TGCGCCAGCAGTTGGAGCCCCGGCGAGCAGTACTTC.

The V and J genes are TRBV19 and TRBJ2-1; the match to TRBD2 covers 8 bases. Trimming took 5 bases from V and 0 from J; bases not matched to a gene: 9. This CDR3 is built from 17 residues. Germline V gives CDR1 LNHDA, CDR2 SQIVND (reference sequence). The CDR3 DNA sequence: TGTGCCAGTAGTTTTCGAACTAGCGGCAGCTCCTACAATGAGCAGTTCTTC. As protein: CASSFRTSGSSYNEQFF.

V usage is TRBV28 and J usage is TRBJ2-7; D is perhaps TRBD2 (6 bases). Germline V lookup: CDR1 MDHEN, CDR2 SYDVKM. V lost 1 base and J 3 bases, leaving 16 bases between the germline ends. This CDR3 region has 16 residues. CDR3 loop: CASSLSSLGRIYEQYF. CDR3 nucleotides: TGTGCCAGCAGTTTATCCTCCCTAGGGAGGATCTACGAGCAGTACTTC.

V and J are TRBV19 and TRBJ1-1; TRBD1 aligns across 10 bases. Trimming cost V 4 bases and J 2 bases; bases outside gene matches: 1. The CDR3 consists of 14 residues. Germline V lookup: CDR1 LNHDA, CDR2 SQIVND (reference sequence). CDR3 sequence: CASSRDRGNTEAFF. CDR3 DNA sequence: TGTGCCAGTAGTAGGGACAGGGGTAACACTGAAGCTTTCTTT.

CDR3 in DNA: TGCGCCAGCAGTGAAGGACAGCTCACTGAAGCTTTCTTT. It yields the protein CASSEGQLTEAFF. The chain has TRBV10-2 and TRBJ1-1; tentative D call: TRBD1 (6 bases). This CDR3 is 13 amino acids long. V lost 3 bases to trimming and J lost 4 bases, with 9 bases between them. Germline CDR1 reads WSHSY; CDR2 reads SAAADI.

The CDR3 sequence: CASSSSAVGVGKLFF. In nucleotides, the CDR3 is TGTGCCAGTAGTTCCTCGGCCGTCGGGGTTGGAAAACTGTTTTTT. The gene calls are TRBV19 and TRBJ1-4; no firm D call. The CDR3 covers 15 residues. Trimming left V 5 bases short and J 10 bases short, with 20 bases between. Germline CDR1 LNHDA, CDR2 SQIVND (reference sequence).

This chain joins TRBV5-4 and TRBJ2-5; 11 bases fit TRBD1. Per germline, CDR1 SGHNT and CDR2 YYREEE (reference sequence). The CDR3 runs 17 residues. Germline trimming cut 3 bases from V and 4 bases from J; bases unmatched to any gene: 11. CDR3 protein: CASSSPGRDRGIETQYF. CDR3 DNA sequence: TGTGCCAGCAGCTCCCCCGGCCGGGACAGGGGGATAGAGACCCAGTACTTC. Using reference TRBV5-4 and TRBJ2-5 for the parts outside the CDR3, the full variable domain is ETGVTQSPTHLIKTRGQQVTLRCSSQSGHNTVSWYQQALGQGPQFIFQYYREEENGRGNFPPRFSGLQFPNYSSELNVNALELDDSALYLCASSSPGRDRGIETQYFGPGTRLLVL.

CDR3 amino acids: CASSPRGRGNQPQHF. CDR3 in DNA: TGTGCCAGCAGCCCAAGGGGGAGAGGGAATCAGCCCCAGCATTTT. V gene TRBV28 combines with J gene TRBJ1-5; the D gene is possibly TRBD1 (6 bases). This CDR3 region has 15 residues. CDR1 and CDR2 from the germline V gene are MDHEN and SYDVKM. Trimming removed 6 bases at V and 4 bases at J, with 16 bases between.

This sequence joins TRBV12-2 and TRBJ1-2; the listed D gene, TRBD1, was not tested against the DNA. TRBV12-2 is classified as a pseudogene. The CDR3 sequence is 16 residues long. CDR3 sequence (DNA): TGTGCAAGTCGCTCCAACAGGAGAGACAGGGACTATGGCTACACCTTC. This encodes CASRSNRRDRDYGYTF.

The chain links TRBV5-1 to TRBJ2-5; TRBD2 is a possible D gene (6 bases). CDR1 and CDR2 from the germline V gene are SGHRS and YFSETQ. The CDR3 is made up of 16 amino acids. V was trimmed by 0 bases and J by 9 bases, leaving 21 bases between them. CDR3 residues: CASSLASGGAISSQYF. CDR3 nucleotides: TGCGCCAGCAGCTTGGCAAGTGGCGGGGCCATAAGTTCCCAGTACTTC.

V and J are TRBV24-1 and TRBJ2-5; D ambiguous. The germline V gene encodes CDR1 KGHDR and CDR2 SFDVKD. V lost 0 bases and J 4 bases, leaving 2 bases between the germline ends. The CDR3 is 12 residues long. In DNA form, the CDR3 reads TGTGCCACCAGTGATTTGCGAGAGACCCAGTACTTC. It is translated as CATSDLRETQYF.

The chain couples TRBV19 to TRBJ1-2, with TRBD1 matching 12 bases. From germline, CDR1 is LNHDA and CDR2 SQIVND (reference sequence). The CDR3 consists of 16 residues. Trimming cost V 8 bases and J 0 bases; bases outside gene matches: 7. CDR3 in amino acids: CASHGTGGLANYGYTF. The CDR3, as DNA: TGTGCCAGTCACGGGACAGGGGGCTTAGCTAACTATGGCTACACCTTC.

The chain is built from TRBV28 and TRBJ1-1; the D gene is possibly TRBD1 (6 bases). V was clipped by 6 bases and J by 1 base, with 18 bases between them. The CDR3 consists of 16 residues. From germline, CDR1 is MDHEN and CDR2 SYDVKM. For the CDR3, the DNA is TGTGCCAGCAGGGTCGGGGGGGGCGCCGGGAACACTGAAGCTTTCTTT. This encodes CASRVGGGAGNTEAFF. Full variable domain (missing parts from reference TRBV28 and TRBJ1-1): DVKVTQSSRYLVKRTGEKVFLECVQDMDHENMFWYRQDPGLGLRLIYFSYDVKMKEKGDIPEGYSVSREKKERFSLILESASTNQTSMYLCASRVGGGAGNTEAFFGQGTRLTVV.

This clone was seen once. The CDR3 DNA reads TGTGCCAGCAGCGTAGGAGACAGGATATTCGGCTACACCTTC. Its translation: CASSVGDRIFGYTF. V gene TRBV9 combines with J gene TRBJ1-2; D is perhaps TRBD1 (6 bases). Germline-derived CDR1 and CDR2 are SGDLS and YYNGEE. The V end lost 0 bases, the J end lost 8 bases, and 14 bases lay between the germline ends. This CDR3 has 14 residues.

This chain joins TRBV19 and TRBJ2-2; TRBD1 matches at 10 bases. Trimming cost V 5 bases and J 6 bases; bases outside gene matches: 9. Germline-derived CDR1 and CDR2 are LNHDA and SQIVND (reference sequence). The CDR3 spans 16 residues. CDR3 region: CASSLAGTGVAGELFF. CDR3 sequence (DNA): TGTGCCAGTAGTCTCGCCGGGACAGGGGTTGCCGGGGAGCTGTTTTTT.

The chain joins TRBV9 to TRBJ1-3; 8 bases are a match to TRBD1. Per the germline V gene, CDR1 is SGDLS and CDR2 is YYNGEE. The V gene end was trimmed by 4 bases and the J gene end by 5 bases; junction bases not matched to a gene: 8. This CDR3 has 15 amino acids. This CDR3 reads CASSLQGATRNTIYF. In DNA form, the CDR3 reads TGTGCCAGCAGCCTCCAGGGGGCGACCCGAAACACCATATATTTT.

The V gene is TRBV28, the J gene TRBJ1-2; D not certain. The germline CDR1 and CDR2 sequences are MDHEN and SYDVKM. V lost 6 bases and J lost 4, with 9 bases in between. This CDR3 has 12 residues. The CDR3 spells CASRLGLYGYTF. DNA of the CDR3: TGTGCCAGCAGGCTGGGCCTCTATGGCTACACCTTC.

V gene TRBV28 combines with J gene TRBJ2-7; the match to TRBD2 covers 10 bases. The junction had 3 bases not matched to a gene; V was cut back by 5 bases and J by 5 bases. CDR3 length: 13 amino acids. CDR1 and CDR2 (germline): MDHEN, SYDVKM. In DNA, the CDR3 is TGTGCCAGCAGTCCAAGCGGGAGGGACGAGCAGTACTTC. As protein: CASSPSGRDEQYF.

J is TRBJ1-1 and V is TRBV3-1 (or the pseudogene TRBV3-2); tentative D call: TRBD1 (5 bases). V was shortened by 3 bases and J by 0 bases, with 11 bases between the two germline ends. CDR1 and CDR2 (germline): LGHDT, YNNKEL (reference sequence). This CDR3 has 15 amino acids. CDR3 sequence reads: CASSQTNRLNTEAFF. In DNA form, the CDR3 reads TGTGCCAGCAGCCAGACCAACAGGCTGAACACTGAAGCTTTCTTT.